A single sample is the source of the 26 T cell receptor beta chains below, sequenced in a study of shared T cell receptors in the human thymus listed by TCRdb under 2021. Library method: the immunoSEQ multiplex PCR assay. TCRdb provides this immuneACCESS table in a form limited to in-frame rearrangements. Some clones are lacking; in checked studies, under half of them reflect an unresolved V gene, and why the rest are absent is not known. This sample is represented by hundreds of thousands of clones; roughly 88% of them were singletons. Approximately 0.01% of the sample is in the top ten clones. The data also belong to a second study, concerning human thymus T cells.

Sequencing input: thymocytes. The receptors stem from a boy younger than two with a congenital heart defect. Donor details come from another sample of the same person, matched by shared clones.

The V call is TRBV20-1, the J call TRBJ2-7; maybe TRBD2 (5 bases). Per the germline V gene, CDR1 is DFQATT and CDR2 is SNEGSKA (reference sequence). The V end was cut by 3 bases, the J end by 7 bases, with 10 bases between. The CDR3 runs 11 residues. As DNA, the CDR3 is TGCAGTGCTAGTCACCCGGGAGAGCAGTACTTC. Translation: CSASHPGEQYF.

The genes are TRBV10-1 and TRBJ2-7, with 9 nucleotides matching TRBD2. J gave up 4 bases and V 3 bases, and 7 bases lay outside the gene matches. Germline V lookup: CDR1 WNHNN, CDR2 SYGVQD (reference sequence). The CDR3 contains 15 residues. The CDR3 protein is CASSECSGRPYEQYF. The CDR3 DNA follows: TGCGCCAGCAGTGAATGTAGCGGGAGACCGTACGAGCAGTACTTC.

The chain employs TRBV30 and TRBJ2-7; possibly TRBD1 for D (7 bases). V lost 3 bases, J lost 3 bases, and 18 bases lay in between. Germline V gives CDR1 GTSNPN, CDR2 SVGIG (reference sequence). CDR3 length equals 15 residues. The chain's CDR3 is CAWSPRGVPLYEQYF. DNA for the CDR3: TGTGCCTGGAGCCCCAGGGGGGTTCCCCTCTACGAGCAGTACTTC.

The J gene is TRBJ2-1, the V gene TRBV16; D is unresolved. The V gene lost 0 bases and the J gene lost 6 bases, with 9 bases spanning the gap. The CDR3 consists of 14 residues. Germline V lookup: CDR1 KGHSY, CDR2 FQNENV. As DNA, the CDR3 is TGTGCCAGCAGCCAATCTGGGCGTCTCAATGAGCAGTTCTTC. Its protein product is CASSQSGRLNEQFF.

CDR3 in DNA: TGTGCCTGGGCTTCTCCTAGCTTACCCTACAATGAGCAGTTCTTC. This translates into CAWASPSLPYNEQFF. This chain links TRBV30 with TRBJ2-1; TRBD2 is a possible D gene (5 bases). Trimming cost V 5 bases and J 2 bases, with 16 bases left between them. The CDR3 contains 15 residues. Germline CDR1 and CDR2: GTSNPN and SVGIG (reference sequence).

CDR3 sequence: CAVSDGVAEAFF. CDR3 in DNA: TGTGCCGTAAGTGACGGAGTTGCTGAAGCTTTCTTT. The chain couples TRBV25-1 to TRBJ1-1, with D unresolved. Looked up from germline, CDR1 is MGHDK and CDR2 is SYGVNS. Trimming took off 11 bases at V and 6 bases at J, with 16 bases between the two ends. The CDR3 contains 12 residues. Full variable domain (rest looked up from reference TRBV25-1 and TRBJ1-1): EADIYQTPRYLVIGTGKKITLECSQTMGHDKMYWYQQDPGMELHLIHYSYGVNSTEKGDLSSESTVSRIRTEHFPLTLESARPSHTSQYLCAVSDGVAEAFFGQGTRLTVV.

The rearrangement joins TRBV5-1 to TRBJ2-4, with 10 bases matching TRBD2. CDR1 and CDR2 (germline): SGHRS, YFSETQ. CDR3 size: 17 residues. Unmatched junction bases numbered 7, after V lost 4 bases and J lost 0 bases. CDR3 DNA: TGCGCCAGCAGCCCCCAAGCGGGAGGGCCAGCCAAAAACATTCAGTACTTC. This codes for CASSPQAGGPAKNIQYF.

V and J are TRBV9 and TRBJ2-1; 10 positions match TRBD2. Germline CDR1 is SGDLS and CDR2 is YYNGEE. The CDR3 is made up of 17 amino acids. The trim removed 4 bases at V and 8 bases at J, leaving 15 bases unmatched. CDR3 DNA: TGTGCCAGCAGCTTTGAGGGTGCTAGCGGGAGTAGGTATGAGCAGTTCTTC. It translates to CASSFEGASGSRYEQFF.

The chain uses TRBV28 and TRBJ2-5; 7 nucleotides agree with TRBD2. This CDR3 comprises 14 residues. From germline, CDR1 is MDHEN and CDR2 SYDVKM. The V segment lost 1 base and the J segment 2 bases; nucleotides outside the gene matches: 1. The CDR3 coding sequence is TGTGCCAGCAGTTTATTGGGGGGGCAAGAGACCCAGTACTTC. Encoded protein: CASSLLGGQETQYF. Full variable domain (remainder filled in from reference TRBV28 and TRBJ2-5): DVKVTQSSRYLVKRTGEKVFLECVQDMDHENMFWYRQDPGLGLRLIYFSYDVKMKEKGDIPEGYSVSREKKERFSLILESASTNQTSMYLCASSLLGGQETQYFGPGTRLLVL.

This clone appeared once. The rearrangement joins TRBV25-1 to TRBJ1-5, with D hard to call. Trimming took off 1 base at V and 5 bases at J, with 12 bases between the two ends. Germline loops: CDR1 MGHDK, CDR2 SYGVNS. The CDR3 runs to 15 residues. The CDR3 DNA follows: TGTGCCAGCAGTGAATTGGCCGGGGATCATCAGCCCCAGCATTTT. As protein: CASSELAGDHQPQHF.

The chain uses TRBV6-6 and TRBJ2-7, with D tentatively TRBD2 (6 bases). Trimming left V 8 bases short and J 6 bases short, with 20 bases between. Germline CDR1 reads MNHNY; CDR2 reads SVGAGI (reference sequence). The CDR3 consists of 14 residues. CDR3 sequence (DNA): TGTGCCAGCCGCGGAGGGAGAAGCGTGATCGAGCAGTACTTC. Translating it yields CASRGGRSVIEQYF.

This clone was recorded once. The V call is TRBV2, the J call TRBJ2-3; 15 bases match TRBD2. CDR1 is SNHLY and CDR2 is FYNNEI in the germline V gene. The CDR3 is made up of 15 amino acids. Trimming removed 7 bases from V and 4 bases from J; junction bases left unmatched: 3. The CDR3 loop reads CASTGLAGGSDTQYF. The CDR3 nucleotides read TGTGCCAGCACCGGACTAGCGGGAGGGTCAGATACGCAGTATTTT. The entire variable domain, with the rest obtained from reference TRBV2 and TRBJ2-3, is as follows: EPEVTQTPSHQVTQMGQEVILRCVPISNHLYFYWYRQILGQKVEFLVSFYNNEISEKSEIFDDQFSVERPDGSNFTLKIRSTKLEDSAMYFCASTGLAGGSDTQYFGPGTRLTVL.

The V and J genes are TRBV7-9 and TRBJ1-1; 8 bases match TRBD1. The CDR3 totals 17 residues. Trimming removed 5 bases from V and 3 bases from J; junction bases left unmatched: 14. Looked up from germline, CDR1 is SEHNR and CDR2 is FQNEAQ (reference sequence). CDR3: CASSPFGQGREDTEAFF. The CDR3 DNA reads as TGTGCCAGCAGCCCCTTCGGACAGGGTAGGGAGGACACTGAAGCTTTCTTT.

This rearrangement joins TRBV21-1 to TRBJ2-3; the table's D gene call, TRBD1, was not cross checked with the DNA. TRBV21-1 is shown as a pseudogene. The CDR3 has 18 amino acids. The CDR3 sequence is CASSKGGAGEMGTDTQYF. As DNA, the CDR3 is TGTGCCAGCAGCAAAGGAGGGGCAGGGGAGATGGGCACAGATACGCAGTATTTT.

V usage is TRBV27 and J usage is TRBJ1-4, with 7 bases matching TRBD1. This CDR3 comprises 15 residues. V gave up 4 bases and J gave up 0 bases; unmatched junction bases: 2. Germline V gives CDR1 MNHEY, CDR2 SMNVEV (reference sequence). In DNA form, the CDR3 reads TGTGCCAGCAGTTGGACAGGCTCAACTAATGAAAAACTGTTTTTT. The encoded protein is CASSWTGSTNEKLFF.

CDR3 sequence (DNA): TGTGCCAGCAGCTTAGGGGCAAAGAGAAACTACGAGCAGTACTTC. Encoded protein: CASSLGAKRNYEQYF. The V call is TRBV7-9, the J call TRBJ2-7; no firm D call. The CDR3 sequence is 15 residues long. The germline CDR1 and CDR2 sequences are SEHNR and FQNEAQ (reference sequence). V was cut by 1 base and J by 3 bases, with 13 bases left in between. Combining the CDR3 with reference TRBV7-9 and TRBJ2-7 gives the whole variable domain DTGVSQNPRHKITKRGQNVTFRCDPISEHNRLYWYRQTLGQGPEFLTYFQNEAQLEKSRLLSDRFSAERPKGSFSTLEIQRTEQGDSAMYLCASSLGAKRNYEQYFGPGTRLTVT.

The rearrangement joins TRBV4-3 to TRBJ2-1; TRBD2 matches at 12 bases. Germline V gene sequence: CDR1 LGHNA, CDR2 YSLEER. V trimming: 2 bases; J trimming: 5 bases; junction bases outside the gene matches: 4. The CDR3 covers 16 residues. The DNA of the CDR3 is TGCGCCAGCAGCCAATACCTAGCGGGGGGGGACAATGAGCAGTTCTTC. Translated, it gives CASSQYLAGGDNEQFF.

The chain employs TRBV12-1 and TRBJ2-1; the table names TRBD2, a call not compared with the DNA. TRBV12-1 is marked as a pseudogene. The length of the CDR3 is 18 residues. Written as DNA, the CDR3 is TGTGCCAGCAGCTTTCGACTAGCGATTAAGTGGGCCTACAATGAGCAGTTCTTC. It specifies CASSFRLAIKWAYNEQFF.

The chain joins TRBV6-1 to TRBJ1-2; 7 bases map to TRBD1. Germline V gene data show CDR1 as MNHNS and CDR2 as SASEGT. The V segment lost 6 bases and the J segment 8 bases; nucleotides outside the gene matches: 6. The CDR3 length is 12 residues. In DNA form, the CDR3 reads TGTGCCAGCAGGGGACAGCGGAGAGGCTACACCTTC. Translated, it gives CASRGQRRGYTF.

This clone was counted once. The rearrangement links TRBV10-2 to TRBJ1-2, with unresolved D. CDR1 and CDR2 from the germline V gene are WSHSY and SAAADI. The CDR3 is 14 residues long. V dropped 3 bases and J dropped 5 bases, with 13 bases sitting between them. The CDR3 bases are TGCGCCAGCAGTGATAGGAACAGCTTATATGGCTACACCTTC. As protein: CASSDRNSLYGYTF.

The V call is TRBV11-2, the J call TRBJ2-3; 15 bases map to TRBD2. Germline loops: CDR1 SGHAT, CDR2 FQNNGV. Trimming removed 7 bases from V and 1 base from J; junction bases left unmatched: 9. CDR3 length: 18 residues. The CDR3 protein is CASTNGLAGGPGTDTQYF. CDR3 in DNA: TGTGCCAGCACCAACGGACTAGCGGGAGGGCCAGGCACAGATACGCAGTATTTT.

The V gene is TRBV5-1, the J gene TRBJ1-2; 8 bases are a match to TRBD1. J gave up 2 bases and V 4 bases, and 4 bases lay outside the gene matches. The CDR3 has 14 residues. The germline gives CDR1 SGHRS, CDR2 YFSETQ. The CDR3 nucleotides are TGCGCCAGCAGCCGCCGGGACAGGAACTATGGCTACACCTTC. Amino acids: CASSRRDRNYGYTF.

This chain joins TRBV27 and TRBJ1-5; D remains unclear. Germline CDR1 reads MNHEY; CDR2 reads SMNVEV (reference sequence). V lost 0 bases to trimming and J lost 0 bases, with 3 bases between them. The length of the CDR3 is 14 residues. The CDR3 nucleotides are TGTGCCAGCAGTTTATCCAGTAGCAATCAGCCCCAGCATTTT. Encoded protein: CASSLSSSNQPQHF.

The genes are TRBV6-1 and TRBJ1-1; possible D gene TRBD1, 6 bases. The germline V gene encodes CDR1 MNHNS and CDR2 SASEGT. This CDR3 has 11 amino acids. The CDR3 here is CVSGQFTEAFF. Written as DNA, the CDR3 is TGTGTCTCAGGACAGTTCACTGAAGCTTTCTTT.

J is TRBJ1-2 and V is TRBV5-5, with TRBD1 as a possible D gene (6 bases). Trimming took off 2 bases at V and 3 bases at J, with 14 bases between the two ends. CDR1 and CDR2 (germline): SGHKS, YYEKEE (reference sequence). The CDR3 loop spans 15 amino acids. CDR3: CASSFRTGSDYGYTF. CDR3 nucleotides: TGTGCCAGCAGCTTTCGAACAGGGAGTGACTATGGCTACACCTTC.

The chain employs TRBV15 and TRBJ2-3, with 14 bases aligning to TRBD2. Germline loops: CDR1 LNHNV, CDR2 YYDKDF (reference sequence). This CDR3 comprises 19 residues. With 3 bases clipped from V and 2 bases from J, the junction kept 10 bases outside the gene matches. The CDR3 coding sequence is TGTGCCACCAGCAGGACTAGCGGGAGGGCTAGGTCGGTCACAGATACGCAGTATTTT. Protein: CATSRTSGRARSVTDTQYF. The full variable domain, completed using reference TRBV15 and TRBJ2-3, is DAMVIQNPRYQVTQFGKPVTLSCSQTLNHNVMYWYQQKSSQAPKLLFHYYDKDFNNEADTPDNFQSRRPNTSFCFLDIRSPGLGDTAMYLCATSRTSGRARSVTDTQYFGPGTRLTVL.